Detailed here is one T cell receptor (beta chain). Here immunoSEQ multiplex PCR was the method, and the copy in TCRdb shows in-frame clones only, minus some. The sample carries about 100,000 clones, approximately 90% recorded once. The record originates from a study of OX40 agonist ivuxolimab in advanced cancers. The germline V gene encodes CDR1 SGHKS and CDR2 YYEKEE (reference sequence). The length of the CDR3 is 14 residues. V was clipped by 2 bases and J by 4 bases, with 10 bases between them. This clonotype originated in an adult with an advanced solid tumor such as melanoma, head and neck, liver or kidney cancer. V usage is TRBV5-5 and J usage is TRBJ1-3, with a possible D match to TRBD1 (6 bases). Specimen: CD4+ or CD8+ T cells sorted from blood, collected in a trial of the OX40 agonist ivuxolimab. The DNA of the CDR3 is TGTGCCAGCAGCTTAGGGGGGGTCGGAAACACCATATATTTT. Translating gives CASSLGGVGNTIYF.